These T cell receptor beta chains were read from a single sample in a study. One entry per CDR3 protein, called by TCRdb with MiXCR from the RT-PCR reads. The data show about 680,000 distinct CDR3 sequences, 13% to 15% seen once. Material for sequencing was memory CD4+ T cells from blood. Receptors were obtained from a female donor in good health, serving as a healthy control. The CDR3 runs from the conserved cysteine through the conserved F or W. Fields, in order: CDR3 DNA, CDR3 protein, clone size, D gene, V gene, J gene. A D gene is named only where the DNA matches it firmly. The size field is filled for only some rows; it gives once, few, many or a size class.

cdr3_nt: TGCGCCAGCAGTACCCTCCTGACGGTTAGCACAGATACGCAGTATTTT; cdr3_aa: CASSTLLTVSTDTQYF; clone_size: .; d_call: .; v_call: TRBV5-1; j_call: TRBJ2-3
cdr3_nt: TGCAGTGCTAGAGATCGGCTGGTAGACACTGAAGCTTTCTTT; cdr3_aa: CSARDRLVDTEAFF; clone_size: few; d_call: .; v_call: TRBV20-1; j_call: TRBJ1-1
cdr3_nt: TGTGCCAGCAGCCCCCGACTTTACACTGAAGCTTTCTTT; cdr3_aa: CASSPRLYTEAFF; clone_size: .; d_call: .; v_call: TRBV7-2; j_call: TRBJ1-1
cdr3_nt: TGCGCCAGCAGCAAGGGAACAGGATCCTACAATGAGCAGTTCTTC; cdr3_aa: CASSKGTGSYNEQFF; clone_size: many; d_call: .; v_call: TRBV5-1; j_call: TRBJ2-1
cdr3_nt: TGTGCCAGCAGCTATTCTGGTCAGGGTGCCCTCCACTTT; cdr3_aa: CASSYSGQGALHF; clone_size: many; d_call: .; v_call: TRBV7-2; j_call: TRBJ1-6
cdr3_nt: TGCAGTGCTAGGATGACAGGGGGAGACTATGGCTACACCTTC; cdr3_aa: CSARMTGGDYGYTF; clone_size: few; d_call: TRBD1; v_call: TRBV20-1; j_call: TRBJ1-2
cdr3_nt: TGCAGCGTTACCACTTCTACAGGGGGCTATGGCTACACCTTC; cdr3_aa: CSVTTSTGGYGYTF; clone_size: .; d_call: TRBD1; v_call: TRBV29-1; j_call: TRBJ1-2
cdr3_nt: TGCGCCAGCACCGTAAGACTAGCAGCAGATACGCAGTATTTT; cdr3_aa: CASTVRLAADTQYF; clone_size: few; d_call: TRBD2; v_call: TRBV5-1; j_call: TRBJ2-3
cdr3_nt: TGCGCCAGCAGTATAACGGGGGACGATCAGCCCCAGCATTTT; cdr3_aa: CASSITGDDQPQHF; clone_size: .; d_call: .; v_call: TRBV5-1; j_call: TRBJ1-5
cdr3_nt: TGTGCCAGCAGTTTACACCCCGTCGGCCAGGGGGTCGGGGAGCTGTTTTTT; cdr3_aa: CASSLHPVGQGVGELFF; clone_size: few; d_call: TRBD1; v_call: TRBV27; j_call: TRBJ2-2
cdr3_nt: TGTGCCAGTAGCAGTGGGAAGGGCGGGAGAGGGAATGAGCAGTTCTTC; cdr3_aa: CASSSGKGGRGNEQFF; clone_size: .; d_call: TRBD2; v_call: TRBV19; j_call: TRBJ2-1
cdr3_nt: TGTGCCAGCAGTTTAGTAAGAGGTGCGGGAGGTTTCTTT; cdr3_aa: CASSLVRGAGGFF; clone_size: .; d_call: .; v_call: TRBV12-3/TRBV12-4; j_call: TRBJ1-1
cdr3_nt: TGTGCCAGCAGTCAAAAGGTTGGGGGCAATCAGCCCCAGCATTTT; cdr3_aa: CASSQKVGGNQPQHF; clone_size: many; d_call: .; v_call: TRBV12-3/TRBV12-4; j_call: TRBJ1-5
cdr3_nt: TGTGCCAGCGCAAGGGACGGCTACACTGAAGCTTTCTTT; cdr3_aa: CASARDGYTEAFF; clone_size: many; d_call: .; v_call: TRBV12-3/TRBV12-4; j_call: TRBJ1-1
cdr3_nt: TGTGCCAGCAGCTATACAGGGGCCGAAGCTTTCTTT; cdr3_aa: CASSYTGAEAFF; clone_size: few; d_call: TRBD1; v_call: TRBV2; j_call: TRBJ1-1
cdr3_nt: TGTGCCAGCAGTTGGAACAGACAGAGTTACGAGCAGTACTTC; cdr3_aa: CASSWNRQSYEQYF; clone_size: many; d_call: .; v_call: TRBV6-2/TRBV6-3; j_call: TRBJ2-7
cdr3_nt: TGTGCCAGCAGCGTCACACCCGGGACGACCCAAGAGACCCAGTACTTC; cdr3_aa: CASSVTPGTTQETQYF; clone_size: .; d_call: .; v_call: TRBV9; j_call: TRBJ2-5
cdr3_nt: TGCAGTGCGGGAGGACAGGGGCCCCAAGGTAATCAGCCCCAGCATTTT; cdr3_aa: CSAGGQGPQGNQPQHF; clone_size: few; d_call: TRBD1; v_call: TRBV20-1; j_call: TRBJ1-5
cdr3_nt: TGCAGCGTTGAAGGGCAGGGGGCGACTAATGAAAAACTGTTTTTT; cdr3_aa: CSVEGQGATNEKLFF; clone_size: .; d_call: TRBD1; v_call: TRBV29-1; j_call: TRBJ1-4
cdr3_nt: TGTGCCAGCACCAGGGGGGGGGACAGTCAAGGAACTGAAGCTTTCTTT; cdr3_aa: CASTRGGDSQGTEAFF; clone_size: few; d_call: TRBD1; v_call: TRBV9; j_call: TRBJ1-1
cdr3_nt: TGTGCCAGCTCATTCCGGACAGGGGGTTATGGAAACACCATATATTTT; cdr3_aa: CASSFRTGGYGNTIYF; clone_size: .; d_call: TRBD1; v_call: TRBV18; j_call: TRBJ1-3
cdr3_nt: TGTGCCATCAGAAGTGCAGGGGAAGTGGCTTTCTTT; cdr3_aa: CAIRSAGEVAFF; clone_size: few; d_call: .; v_call: TRBV10-3; j_call: TRBJ1-1
cdr3_nt: TGTGCCAGCAGGTTTTCGACGGCTATTAATGAAAAACTGTTTTTT; cdr3_aa: CASRFSTAINEKLFF; clone_size: few; d_call: .; v_call: TRBV12-3/TRBV12-4; j_call: TRBJ1-4
cdr3_nt: TGTGCCAGCAGCTTCAAGCGGGACACCGGGGAGCTGTTTTTT; cdr3_aa: CASSFKRDTGELFF; clone_size: few; d_call: .; v_call: TRBV7-2; j_call: TRBJ2-2
cdr3_nt: TGTGCCAGCAGCGTAGTGGCGAACACCGGGGAGCTGTTTTTT; cdr3_aa: CASSVVANTGELFF; clone_size: .; d_call: .; v_call: TRBV9; j_call: TRBJ2-2
cdr3_nt: TGTGCCAGCATGCGCCCCAGGGGGAAGATCTATGGCTACACCTTC; cdr3_aa: CASMRPRGKIYGYTF; clone_size: few; d_call: TRBD1; v_call: TRBV6-2/TRBV6-3; j_call: TRBJ1-2
cdr3_nt: TGTGCCAGTATATCCCGGGGGACTGAAGCTTTCTTT; cdr3_aa: CASISRGTEAFF; clone_size: many; d_call: .; v_call: TRBV6-5; j_call: TRBJ1-1
cdr3_nt: TGTGCCAGCATGGTCGGAGCTAACTATGGCTACACCTTC; cdr3_aa: CASMVGANYGYTF; clone_size: .; d_call: .; v_call: TRBV2; j_call: TRBJ1-2
cdr3_nt: TGCGCCAGCAGCTTTGACCCGGCCTCTAGCACAGATACGCAGTATTTT; cdr3_aa: CASSFDPASSTDTQYF; clone_size: few; d_call: .; v_call: TRBV5-1; j_call: TRBJ2-3
cdr3_nt: TGTGCCAGCAGTTTCTCTGCAGGAAATAATTCACCCCTCCACTTT; cdr3_aa: CASSFSAGNNSPLHF; clone_size: many; d_call: .; v_call: TRBV12-3/TRBV12-4; j_call: TRBJ1-6
cdr3_nt: TGTGCCAGCAGCACCTCGACAATGGGGACAGATACGCAGTATTTT; cdr3_aa: CASSTSTMGTDTQYF; clone_size: .; d_call: .; v_call: TRBV5-5; j_call: TRBJ2-3
cdr3_nt: TGCGCCAGCAGCCTTACAGGGTTGGGAATGAACACTGAAGCTTTCTTT; cdr3_aa: CASSLTGLGMNTEAFF; clone_size: few; d_call: .; v_call: TRBV5-1; j_call: TRBJ1-1
cdr3_nt: TGTGCCAGCAGCTTAGTAAGAGGACAGTCCGCTAACTATGGCTACACCTTC; cdr3_aa: CASSLVRGQSANYGYTF; clone_size: few; d_call: .; v_call: TRBV7-2; j_call: TRBJ1-2
cdr3_nt: TGTGCCATCAGTGTAGGAGCGGGAAGTGAGCAGTTCTTC; cdr3_aa: CAISVGAGSEQFF; clone_size: .; d_call: TRBD2; v_call: TRBV10-3; j_call: TRBJ2-1
cdr3_nt: TGTGCCAGCAGCCAAGGGGGGAGCAATGAGCAGTTCTTC; cdr3_aa: CASSQGGSNEQFF; clone_size: .; d_call: .; v_call: TRBV3-1; j_call: TRBJ2-1
cdr3_nt: TGTGCCGTTCGGTCGATCGCGGATACGCAGTATTTT; cdr3_aa: CAVRSIADTQYF; clone_size: many; d_call: .; v_call: TRBV7-2; j_call: TRBJ2-3
cdr3_nt: TGCAGTGCTCCCCGTGCGGGAGTGGCACGAGAGACCCAGTACTTC; cdr3_aa: CSAPRAGVARETQYF; clone_size: few; d_call: TRBD2; v_call: TRBV20-1; j_call: TRBJ2-5
cdr3_nt: TGTGCCACCAGCACCCGACGCCGGGGAGGGACTGAAGCTTTCTTT; cdr3_aa: CATSTRRRGGTEAFF; clone_size: few; d_call: .; v_call: TRBV15; j_call: TRBJ1-1
cdr3_nt: TGTGCCAGCAGCTTAGGGGCAGTCCTGAGCTACGAGCAGTACTTC; cdr3_aa: CASSLGAVLSYEQYF; clone_size: many; d_call: .; v_call: TRBV7-2; j_call: TRBJ2-7
cdr3_nt: TGTGCCATCAGGGGGACAGGGGGTCAGTCCGGTTACAATGAGCAGTTCTTC; cdr3_aa: CAIRGTGGQSGYNEQFF; clone_size: .; d_call: TRBD1; v_call: TRBV10-3; j_call: TRBJ2-1
cdr3_nt: TGTGCCAGCAGTCCGGGACAGCTCAATGAGCAGTTCTTC; cdr3_aa: CASSPGQLNEQFF; clone_size: .; d_call: TRBD1; v_call: TRBV9; j_call: TRBJ2-1
cdr3_nt: TGTGCCAGCAGTTACGTTCCTGGGGAGACCCAGTACTTC; cdr3_aa: CASSYVPGETQYF; clone_size: many; d_call: .; v_call: TRBV6-5; j_call: TRBJ2-5
cdr3_nt: TGCGCCAGCAGCGTGACTAGCAGCTCCTACGAGCAGTACTTC; cdr3_aa: CASSVTSSSYEQYF; clone_size: .; d_call: TRBD2; v_call: TRBV5-1; j_call: TRBJ2-7
cdr3_nt: TGTGCCAGCAGCCCCCGGGGACAGGGGGCGAAGGAGCAGTACTTC; cdr3_aa: CASSPRGQGAKEQYF; clone_size: few; d_call: TRBD1; v_call: TRBV28; j_call: TRBJ2-7
cdr3_nt: TGTGCCAGCAGCGGACTAGCGGGAGGACAACTCTACGAGCAGTACTTC; cdr3_aa: CASSGLAGGQLYEQYF; clone_size: .; d_call: TRBD2; v_call: TRBV27; j_call: TRBJ2-7
cdr3_nt: TGTGCCAGCAGCCCGGGGGGGATCACAGATACGCAGTATTTT; cdr3_aa: CASSPGGITDTQYF; clone_size: .; d_call: TRBD2; v_call: TRBV5-4; j_call: TRBJ2-3
cdr3_nt: TGTGCCAGCAGTTATAAGCCCCACGGGGGGAGAACTGAAGCTTTCTTT; cdr3_aa: CASSYKPHGGRTEAFF; clone_size: few; d_call: .; v_call: TRBV6-5; j_call: TRBJ1-1